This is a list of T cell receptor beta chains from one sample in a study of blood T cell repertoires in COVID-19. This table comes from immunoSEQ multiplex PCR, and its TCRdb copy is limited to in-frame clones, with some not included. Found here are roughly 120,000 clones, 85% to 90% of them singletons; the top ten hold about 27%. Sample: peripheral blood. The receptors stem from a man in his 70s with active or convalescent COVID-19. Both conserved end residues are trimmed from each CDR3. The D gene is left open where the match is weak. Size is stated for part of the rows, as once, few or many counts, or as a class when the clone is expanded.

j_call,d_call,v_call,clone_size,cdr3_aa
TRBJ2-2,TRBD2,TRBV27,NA,ASHELAGGMTGELF
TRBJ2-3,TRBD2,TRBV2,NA,ASSYGLAGTDTQY
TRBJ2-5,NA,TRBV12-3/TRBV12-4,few,ASRGGSGTKQY
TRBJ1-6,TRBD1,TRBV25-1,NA,ASSLTGDSPLH
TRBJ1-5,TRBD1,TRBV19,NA,ASSPDRGEAELQPQH
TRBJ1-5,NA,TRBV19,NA,ASTLGTSNQPQH
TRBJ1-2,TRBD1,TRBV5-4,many,ASRPGTAYGYT
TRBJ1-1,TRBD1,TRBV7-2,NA,ASSPSATGAITYV
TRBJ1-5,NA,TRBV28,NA,ASSLRSGGNQPQH
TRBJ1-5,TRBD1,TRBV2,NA,ASKTRQGLNQPQH
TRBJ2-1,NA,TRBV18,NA,ASSPRDPSSYNEQF
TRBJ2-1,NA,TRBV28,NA,ASILGNEQF
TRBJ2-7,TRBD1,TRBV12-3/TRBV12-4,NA,ATSQTGSEQY
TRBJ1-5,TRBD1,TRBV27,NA,ASSRAGGEPQH
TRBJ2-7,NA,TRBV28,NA,ASGPYEQY
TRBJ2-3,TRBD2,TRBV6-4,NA,ASRGTSTSDTQY
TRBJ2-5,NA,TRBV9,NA,ASSASQDAVAQY
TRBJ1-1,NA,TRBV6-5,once,ASSYSGAQSEAF
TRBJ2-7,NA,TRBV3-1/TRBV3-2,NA,ASSQATGEQY
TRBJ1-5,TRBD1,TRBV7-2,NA,ASSPRTGGGLQPQH
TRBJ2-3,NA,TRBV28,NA,ASSLGARQY
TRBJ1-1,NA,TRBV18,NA,ASSPREVQGGEAF
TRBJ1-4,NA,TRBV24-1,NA,ATSDPPGEKLF
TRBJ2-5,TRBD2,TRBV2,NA,ASIAGEWETQY